The 27 T cell receptor beta chains presented below share a single source sample, sequenced in a study of blood T cell repertoires in COVID-19. The table came from immunoSEQ multiplex PCR; TCRdb's copy has only in-frame clones and leaves some out. The sample consists of about 230,000 clones, 81% of them appearing once. Sequencing was done on a sample of peripheral blood. The receptors come from a woman aged 80 or over with acute or convalescent COVID-19.

V and J are TRBV19 and TRBJ2-7; maybe TRBD1 (7 bases). V was trimmed by 5 bases and J by 7 bases, leaving 18 bases between them. CDR1 and CDR2 (germline): LNHDA, SQIVND (reference sequence). There are 14 residues in the CDR3. The CDR3 DNA follows: TGTGCCAGTAGTGGTCAGGGGGGTAGCTGGGAGCAGTACTTC. It yields the protein CASSGQGGSWEQYF.

The CDR3 bases are TGTGCCAGCAGCTTTCTAGCAGGACAAGAGACCCAGTACTTC. This translates into CASSFLAGQETQYF. The chain joins TRBV5-6 to TRBJ2-5; TRBD2 might be the D (5 bases). Trimming removed 2 bases from V and 2 bases from J, with 10 bases in between. The CDR3 loop spans 14 amino acids. Looked up from germline, CDR1 is SGHDT and CDR2 is YYEEEE.

V is TRBV5-4 and J is TRBJ2-3; possibly TRBD1 for D (5 bases). With 2 bases removed from V and 0 bases from J, the gap between germline ends came to 13 bases. Per the germline V gene, CDR1 is SGHNT and CDR2 is YYREEE (reference sequence). The CDR3 runs to 16 residues. This CDR3 is CASSFGRESSTDTQYF. The CDR3 DNA reads as TGTGCCAGCAGCTTCGGCAGGGAATCTAGCACAGATACGCAGTATTTT.

The chain is built from TRBV2 and TRBJ1-1; no firm D call. Trimming removed 1 base from V and 5 bases from J, with 8 bases in between. The CDR3 loop spans 13 amino acids. CDR1 is SNHLY, CDR2 FYNNEI, per germline. The DNA for the CDR3 is TGTGCCAGCAGTGAAGGCCCGGGGACTGAAGCTTTCTTT. The encoded protein is CASSEGPGTEAFF.

This chain links TRBV6-5 with TRBJ2-7, with D perhaps matching TRBD2 (5 bases). Trimming stripped 7 bases from V and 4 bases from J, with 20 bases between. Germline V gene lookup returns CDR1 MNHEY and CDR2 SVGAGI. The CDR3 consists of 15 residues. CDR3 loop: CASIGVRGSAYEQYF. The CDR3 DNA reads TGTGCCAGCATCGGGGTACGGGGATCGGCTTACGAGCAGTACTTC.

The chain has TRBV5-1 and TRBJ1-2; 9 bases map to TRBD1. The CDR3 has 15 amino acids. Germline trimming cut 4 bases from V and 2 bases from J; bases unmatched to any gene: 6. Germline-derived CDR1 and CDR2 are SGHRS and YFSETQ. CDR3: CASSRGQGVNYGYTF. CDR3 nucleotides: TGCGCCAGCAGCAGGGGACAGGGAGTGAACTATGGCTACACCTTC. The whole variable domain, remainder taken from reference TRBV5-1 and TRBJ1-2, is KAGVTQTPRYLIKTRGQQVTLSCSPISGHRSVSWYQQTPGQGLQFLFEYFSETQRNKGNFPGRFSGRQFSNSRSEMNVSTLELGDSALYLCASSRGQGVNYGYTFGSGTRLTVV.

The rearrangement joins TRBV7-3 to TRBJ2-7; tentatively, D is TRBD1 (6 bases). Trimming removed 3 bases from V and 4 bases from J, with 16 bases in between. Germline lookup yields CDR1 SGHTA and CDR2 FQGTGA. The CDR3 totals 15 residues. The CDR3 bases are TGTGCCAGCAGCTTCTCGGGACAAGGAGCGTACGAGCAGTACTTC. Protein product: CASSFSGQGAYEQYF.

This clone occurred once. DNA for the CDR3: TGTGCCAGCAGAAAGATAGCGGGGTTTAATGAAAAACTGTTTTTT. Translation gives CASRKIAGFNEKLFF. The chain links TRBV6-5 to TRBJ1-4; no clear D gene. The germline CDR1 and CDR2 sequences are MNHEY and SVGAGI. This CDR3 has 15 residues. V was clipped by 6 bases and J by 4 bases, with 15 bases between them.

The chain has TRBV5-6 and TRBJ2-7; 7 bases are shared with TRBD1. CDR3 length equals 15 residues. In germline, CDR1 is SGHDT, CDR2 YYEEEE. After removal of 4 bases from V and 4 bases from J, the junction contained 11 bases not matched to a gene. CDR3 amino acids: CASSLIDRVGYEQYF. The CDR3, as DNA: TGTGCCAGCAGCCTGATAGACAGGGTTGGTTACGAGCAGTACTTC.

This chain links TRBV7-9 with TRBJ1-1; 7 bases fit TRBD1. The CDR3 loop spans 13 amino acids. Germline V lookup: CDR1 SEHNR, CDR2 FQNEAQ (reference sequence). J was trimmed by 4 bases and V by 5 bases; bases with no gene match: 4. The CDR3 protein is CASSTQGLTEAFF. As DNA, the CDR3 is TGTGCCAGCAGCACACAGGGGCTCACTGAAGCTTTCTTT.

The J gene is TRBJ1-3, the V gene TRBV30; a possible D gene is TRBD1 (5 bases). This CDR3 spans 13 amino acids. Germline V lookup: CDR1 GTSNPN, CDR2 SVGIG (reference sequence). CDR3 protein: CAFDRSSGNTIYF. The CDR3 region has the DNA TGTGCTTTTGACAGATCCTCTGGAAACACCATATATTTT.

The V call is TRBV12-5, the J call TRBJ2-1; D gene uncertain. CDR1 LGHNT and CDR2 FRNRAP come from the germline V gene. V was clipped by 2 bases and J by 0 bases, with 11 bases between them. The CDR3 has 16 residues. CDR3 sequence (DNA): TGTGCTAGTGGTTTGTCCCCAGTAAGCTCCTACAATGAGCAGTTCTTC. Encoded protein: CASGLSPVSSYNEQFF.

This clone was seen just once. The rearrangement links TRBV6-5 to TRBJ2-7; tentative D call: TRBD2 (5 bases). Trimming took 5 bases from V and 1 from J, leaving 12 bases between them. The V gene's germline CDR1 is MNHEY and CDR2 SVGAGI. This CDR3 spans 14 amino acids. CDR3 in amino acids: CASSPSSGSYEQYF. The CDR3 nucleotides read TGTGCCAGCAGTCCCTCCAGCGGTTCCTACGAGCAGTACTTC.

This chain uses TRBV19 with TRBJ1-5; 8 bases are a match to TRBD1. V gave up 4 bases and J gave up 4 bases; unmatched junction bases: 9. This CDR3 has 16 residues. The germline gives CDR1 LNHDA, CDR2 SQIVND (reference sequence). CDR3: CASSTTGGTSNQPQHF. CDR3 nucleotides: TGTGCCAGTAGTACAACAGGGGGGACTTCGAATCAGCCCCAGCATTTT. Looking up the rest from reference TRBV19 and TRBJ1-5 gives the full variable domain: DGGITQSPKYLFRKEGQNVTLSCEQNLNHDAMYWYRQDPGQGLRLIYYSQIVNDFQKGDIAEGYSVSREKKESFPLTVTSAQKNPTAFYLCASSTTGGTSNQPQHFGDGTRLSIL.

This chain links TRBV7-9 with TRBJ2-7; 7 positions match TRBD1. With V trimmed by 6 bases and J by 5 bases, 4 bases remained unmatched. Germline assignment: CDR1 SEHNR and CDR2 FQNEAQ (reference sequence). This CDR3 region has 12 residues. CDR3 protein: CASSRQGDEQYF. The CDR3 DNA reads TGTGCCAGCAGTCGACAGGGAGACGAGCAGTACTTC.

The chain uses TRBV4-2 and TRBJ1-3; no clear D. The CDR3 consists of 13 residues. Trimming removed 0 bases from V and 10 bases from J, with 10 bases in between. The germline CDR1 and CDR2 sequences are LGHNA and YNFKEQ. The CDR3 nucleotides are TGTGCCAGCAGCCAAGATGGGGAGAGGACCATATATTTT. Translated, it gives CASSQDGERTIYF.

This rearrangement joins TRBV12-5 to TRBJ2-3; D may be TRBD1 (6 bases). CDR1 is LGHNT and CDR2 is FRNRAP in the germline V gene. The ends were cut back, 3 bases at V and 0 bases at J, with 13 bases in the middle. CDR3 length: 16 amino acids. CDR3: CASGFVLGASTDTQYF. DNA of the CDR3: TGTGCTAGTGGTTTCGTTCTGGGGGCTAGCACAGATACGCAGTATTTT.

The rearrangement links TRBV28 to TRBJ2-5, with 9 bases lining up with TRBD1. V shed 5 bases and J 2 bases; nucleotides not matched to a gene: 3. This CDR3 has 14 residues. Germline values: CDR1 MDHEN, CDR2 SYDVKM. CDR3 loop: CASSRTGVQETQYF. CDR3 in DNA: TGTGCCAGCAGTAGGACAGGGGTTCAAGAGACCCAGTACTTC.

The chain joins TRBV9 to TRBJ2-1; 9 bases are shared with TRBD1. Germline loops: CDR1 SGDLS, CDR2 YYNGEE. This CDR3 is 16 amino acids long. V lost 2 bases and J lost 8; bases outside the gene matches: 11. The CDR3 DNA is TGTGCCAGCAGCGTTGGACCGGGACAGGGAATCGATGAGCAGTTCTTC. Translated, it gives CASSVGPGQGIDEQFF.

The chain carries TRBV20-1 and TRBJ1-2; unclear D gene. Germline CDR1 is DFQATT and CDR2 is SNEGSKA (reference sequence). The V gene lost 3 bases and the J gene lost 0 bases, with 11 bases spanning the gap. CDR3 size: 14 residues. CDR3 DNA sequence: TGCAGTGCTAGTTCAGTTACTACTAACTATGGCTACACCTTC. This translates into CSASSVTTNYGYTF.

Concerning this clone itself: With a much larger clone just one base away, this may be a read error. V usage is TRBV3-1 (or the pseudogene TRBV3-2) and J usage is TRBJ1-6; 7 bases are a match to TRBD1. CDR1 LGHDT and CDR2 YNNKEL come from the germline V gene (reference sequence). The CDR3 has 14 amino acids. V shed 5 bases, J shed 7 bases, and the junction held 5 bases outside the gene matches. In nucleotides, the CDR3 is TGTGCCAGCAGCTACAGGGGCGGGAATTCACCCCTCCACTTT. This translates into CASSYRGGNSPLHF.

The CDR3 here is CATSDGTGGLNQPQHF. For the CDR3, the DNA is TGTGCCACCAGTGACGGGACAGGGGGCCTCAATCAGCCCCAGCATTTT. V and J are TRBV24-1 and TRBJ1-5; 12 nucleotides line up with TRBD1. This CDR3 spans 16 amino acids. CDR1 and CDR2 (germline): KGHDR, SFDVKD. The V gene end was trimmed by 4 bases and the J gene end by 3 bases; junction bases not matched to a gene: 3.

V usage is TRBV9 and J usage is TRBJ2-6; maybe TRBD2 (6 bases). This CDR3 has 18 amino acids. Germline loops: CDR1 SGDLS, CDR2 YYNGEE. V was shortened by 3 bases and J by 0 bases, with 16 bases between the two germline ends. The CDR3 here is CASSGAGTWVSGANVLTF. For the CDR3, the DNA is TGTGCCAGCAGCGGAGCCGGGACTTGGGTCTCTGGGGCCAACGTCCTGACTTTC.

CDR3 in amino acids: CSASLSDTQYF. CDR3 in DNA: TGCAGTGCTTCATTGTCAGATACGCAGTATTTT. The V gene is TRBV20-1, the J gene TRBJ2-3; D unclear. The V and J ends lost 5 bases and 4 bases respectively, with 7 bases between them. CDR1 and CDR2 from the germline V gene are DFQATT and SNEGSKA (reference sequence). CDR3 length: 11 residues.

This clone occurred once. Written as DNA, the CDR3 is TGTGCCAGCAGCTTACGAGGGCCGGACACCGGGGAGCTGTTTTTT. This codes for CASSLRGPDTGELFF. The V and J genes are TRBV13 and TRBJ2-2; a weak D match, TRBD2 (5 bases). CDR1 PRHDT and CDR2 FYEKMQ come from the germline V gene (reference sequence). The CDR3 is 15 amino acids. Trimming took off 2 bases at V and 3 bases at J, with 10 bases between the two ends.

This chain links TRBV19 with TRBJ1-5, with 7 bases fitting TRBD1. From germline, CDR1 is LNHDA and CDR2 SQIVND (reference sequence). This CDR3 contains 16 residues. The J segment lost 0 bases and the V segment lost 5 bases, leaving 7 bases of the junction unmatched. The CDR3 region has the DNA TGTGCCAGTAGTCCGGGACAGACATATAGCAATCAGCCCCAGCATTTT. It encodes CASSPGQTYSNQPQHF.

The chain is built from TRBV2 and TRBJ2-2; no firm D call. Trimming stripped 4 bases from V and 4 bases from J, with 7 bases between. Looked up from germline, CDR1 is SNHLY and CDR2 is FYNNEI. The CDR3 covers 13 residues. CDR3 DNA: TGTGCCAGCAGTGGACAAGGCACCGGGGAGCTGTTTTTT. Protein product: CASSGQGTGELFF.